The clone carrying this TCR beta chain has a count of ten or more. As yet, its antigen is unknown. This sample is part of a study of Graves' ophthalmopathy and Graves' hyperthyroidism. General observations from the study: Ophthalmopathy progression predictions by the model showed 72.22% specificity and over 60% sensitivity. The authors also found most expanded thyroid clonotypes above 0.001 frequency in blood.

TCR beta CDR3 regions were amplified from RNA transcripts. An opening RT-PCR round employed HTBI primers and preceded a second-round multiplex PCR. TCRdb reanalysed the multiplex PCR reads using MiXCR and keeps one entry per CDR3 protein. The repertoire consists of 200,000 to 300,000 distinct CDR3 sequences, with less than 55% occurring once and the leading ten covering approximately 44%. Other autoimmune diseases, uncontrolled infections, pregnancy and lactation each led to patient exclusion. Diagnosis relied on clinical symptoms, serum thyroxine, TRAb, thyroid ultrasound and orbital computed tomography. V trimming: 6 bases; J trimming: 4 bases; junction bases outside the gene matches: 8. This CDR3 spans 13 amino acids. Germline values: CDR1 SQVTM, CDR2 ANQGSEA.

This chain links TRBV29-1 with TRBJ1-1, with 7 positions matching TRBD1. This sequence originates from an adult man with Graves' ophthalmopathy. Sequencing used peripheral blood. As DNA, the CDR3 is TGCAGCGTGGGGGAGGGGGCCGGCACTGAAGCTTTCTTT. Residues: CSVGEGAGTEAFF.